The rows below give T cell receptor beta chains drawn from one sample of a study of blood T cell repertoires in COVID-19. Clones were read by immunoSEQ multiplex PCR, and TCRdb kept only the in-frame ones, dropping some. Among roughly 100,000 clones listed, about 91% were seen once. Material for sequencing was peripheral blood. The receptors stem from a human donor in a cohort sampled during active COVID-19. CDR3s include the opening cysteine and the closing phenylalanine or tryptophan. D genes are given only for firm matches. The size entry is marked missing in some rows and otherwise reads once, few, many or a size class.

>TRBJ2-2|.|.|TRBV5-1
TGCGCCAGCAGCTTGCGGCAGGTATTCACCGGGGAGCTGTTTTTT
CASSLRQVFTGELFF
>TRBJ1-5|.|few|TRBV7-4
TGTGCCAGCAGCTTGAGTTCCCTTAGCAATCAGCCCCAGCATTTT
CASSLSSLSNQPQHF
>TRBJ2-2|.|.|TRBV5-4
TGTGCCAGCAGCCTAGACACCGGGGAGCTGTTTTTT
CASSLDTGELFF
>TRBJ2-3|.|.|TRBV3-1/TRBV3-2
TGTGCCAGCAGCCATGGACGGGACACAGATACGCAGTATTTT
CASSHGRDTDTQYF
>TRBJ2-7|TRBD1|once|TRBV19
TGTGCCAGTAGTAGATACCGGGACAGGGATTTCAACGAGCAGTACTTC
CASSRYRDRDFNEQYF
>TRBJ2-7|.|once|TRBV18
TGTGCCAGCTCACCACCCGCCGGGGCCTACGAGCAGTACTTC
CASSPPAGAYEQYF
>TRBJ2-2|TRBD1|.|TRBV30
TGTGCCTGGACCCGCAGGGGGACCGGGGAGCTGTTTTTT
CAWTRRGTGELFF
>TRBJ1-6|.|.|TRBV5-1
TGCGCCAGCAGCTTGGCGACACTCTCCTATAATTCACCCCTCCACTTT
CASSLATLSYNSPLHF
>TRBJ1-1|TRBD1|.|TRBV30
TGTGCCTGGAGCCCAGGGGGGCCTGAAGCTTTCTTT
CAWSPGGPEAFF
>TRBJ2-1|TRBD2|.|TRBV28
TGTGCCAGCAGTCCGGGGGGGCCCAGGGACAATGAGCAGTTCTTC
CASSPGGPRDNEQFF
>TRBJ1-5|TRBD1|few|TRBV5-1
TGCGCCAGCAGCCCGGGGACAGTTAGCAATCAGCCCCAGCATTTT
CASSPGTVSNQPQHF
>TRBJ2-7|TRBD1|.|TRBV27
TGTGCCAGCAGCGTGGGGACAGGGCACTACGAGCAGTACTTC
CASSVGTGHYEQYF
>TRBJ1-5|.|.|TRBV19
TGTGCCAGTAGTAACCGGGACAAGTTTCATCAGCCCCAGCATTTT
CASSNRDKFHQPQHF
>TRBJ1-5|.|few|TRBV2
TGTGCCAGCAGTAAGGACAGCGGTAATCAGCCCCAGCATTTT
CASSKDSGNQPQHF
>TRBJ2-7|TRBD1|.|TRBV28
TGTGCCAGCAGTTCCCCGACAGGGGGTGTTTCTCTCGAGCAGTACTTC
CASSSPTGGVSLEQYF
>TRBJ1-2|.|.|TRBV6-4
TGTGCCAGCAGTGACCGGTTCGGCTACACCTTC
CASSDRFGYTF